These 20 T cell receptor beta chains were sequenced from one sample in a study of T-cell reconstitution after alpha-beta-depleted transplantation in children. Unique molecular identifiers were incorporated during preparation of the TCRbeta library. Via MiXCR, TCRdb re-called the PCR reads, giving one row per CDR3 protein. The sample has a few hundred thousand distinct CDR3 sequences; about 25% are singletons. This sample comprised PBMCs, obtained before TCRalphabeta/CD19-depleted stem cell transplant. The receptors shown here come from a girl aged 2 to 9 with Fanconi anemia, due to receive a stem cell transplant.

The gene calls are TRBV12-3 or TRBV12-4 and TRBJ2-3; D call uncertain. The CDR3 runs 12 residues. Trimming removed 6 bases from V and 7 bases from J, with 11 bases in between. CDR3: CASRTGRNTQYF. The CDR3 DNA is TGTGCCAGCAGAACCGGACGGAATACGCAGTATTTT.

There are a few counts of this clonotype. CDR3 nucleotides: TGTGCCAGCAGCCAAGACGGGGACGGCCAACTACAGCCCCAGCATTTT. Translation gives CASSQDGDGQLQPQHF. The V and J genes are TRBV4-2 and TRBJ1-5; D might be TRBD1 (5 bases). This CDR3 is built from 16 residues. Trimming left V 0 bases short and J 7 bases short, with 16 bases between. The germline CDR1 and CDR2 sequences are LGHNA and YNFKEQ.

In this sample, this clonotype turned up many times. J is TRBJ2-7 and V is TRBV10-3, with D perhaps being TRBD1 or TRBD2 (5 bases each). Germline assignment: CDR1 ENHRY and CDR2 SYGVKD. V lost 6 bases and J 2 bases, leaving 14 bases between the germline ends. This CDR3 region has 14 residues. Here the CDR3 reads CAIRAGTEPYEQYF. The CDR3 DNA reads TGTGCCATCAGGGCCGGGACGGAGCCCTACGAGCAGTACTTC.

This clonotype occurred a few times. The gene calls are TRBV20-1 and TRBJ2-3; TRBD1 matches 9 bases. Germline-derived CDR1 and CDR2 are DFQATT and SNEGSKA (reference sequence). The CDR3 length is 12 residues. CDR3 coding DNA: TGCAGAACCGGGACAGGGATAGATACGCAGTATTTT. Its protein product is CRTGTGIDTQYF.

In its sample, this clonotype was seen a few times. V gene TRBV27 combines with J gene TRBJ2-1, with 8 bases matching TRBD2. From germline, CDR1 is MNHEY and CDR2 SMNVEV (reference sequence). This CDR3 region has 16 residues. After removal of 3 bases from V and 0 bases from J, the junction contained 4 bases not matched to a gene. The CDR3 sequence: CASSLSGTSSYNEQFF. The CDR3 DNA sequence: TGTGCCAGCAGTTTGTCCGGGACTAGCTCCTACAATGAGCAGTTCTTC.

This clonotype was seen ten or more times. V usage is TRBV12-3 or TRBV12-4 and J usage is TRBJ1-5, with D unclear. The CDR3 totals 13 residues. The V end lost 2 bases, the J end lost 9 bases, and 11 bases lay between the germline ends. DNA of the CDR3: TGTGCCAGCAGTTTACAGAGGGAGATGCCCCAGCATTTT. This encodes CASSLQREMPQHF.

There are many counts of this clonotype. J is TRBJ1-3 and V is TRBV20-1; D is undetermined. The CDR3 is made up of 14 amino acids. V was pared by 7 bases and J by 0 bases, with 13 bases between. The germline gives CDR1 DFQATT, CDR2 SNEGSKA (reference sequence). In nucleotides, the CDR3 is TGCAGTGTCCTTACGGTCGTCTCTGGAAACACCATATATTTT. Its protein product is CSVLTVVSGNTIYF.

This clonotype showed up many times. V gene TRBV10-3 combines with J gene TRBJ2-7, with D uncertain. Trimming cost V 0 bases and J 2 bases, with 8 bases left between them. Germline values: CDR1 ENHRY, CDR2 SYGVKD. The CDR3 sequence is 14 residues long. The CDR3 coding sequence is TGTGCCATCAGTGAGTCGGCACTTGCCTACGAGCAGTACTTC. As protein: CAISESALAYEQYF.

This clonotype has a count of ten or more. This chain links TRBV5-1 with TRBJ2-7, with unresolved D. The germline V gene has CDR1 SGHRS and CDR2 YFSETQ. Trimming removed 3 bases from V and 0 bases from J, with 10 bases in between. This CDR3 spans 14 amino acids. CDR3 residues: CASSWSASSYEQYF. As DNA, the CDR3 is TGCGCCAGCAGCTGGTCGGCCAGCTCCTACGAGCAGTACTTC. The variable domain in full, completed from reference TRBV5-1 and TRBJ2-7, reads KAGVTQTPRYLIKTRGQQVTLSCSPISGHRSVSWYQQTPGQGLQFLFEYFSETQRNKGNFPGRFSGRQFSNSRSEMNVSTLELGDSALYLCASSWSASSYEQYFGPGTRLTVT.

Ten or more counts support this clonotype. The chain links TRBV6-5 to TRBJ2-7; a possible D gene is TRBD2 (5 bases). CDR3 length: 11 amino acids. The V and J ends lost 10 bases and 3 bases respectively, with 10 bases between them. In germline, CDR1 is MNHEY, CDR2 SVGAGI. CDR3 in amino acids: CAKGAGYEQYF. The CDR3 DNA reads as TGTGCCAAAGGTGCGGGCTACGAGCAGTACTTC.

V usage is TRBV10-1 and J usage is TRBJ2-2; 10 nucleotides align to TRBD1. Germline CDR1 reads WNHNN; CDR2 reads SYGVQD (reference sequence). J gave up 13 bases and V 6 bases, and 8 bases lay outside the gene matches. The length of the CDR3 is 13 residues. The CDR3 sequence is CASRNMRDRGLFF. CDR3 sequence (DNA): TGCGCCAGCAGAAACATGAGGGACAGGGGGCTGTTTTTT.

This clonotype was recorded at least ten times. This chain links TRBV7-9 with TRBJ2-3; 11 bases fit TRBD1. Germline V gives CDR1 SEHNR, CDR2 FQNEAQ (reference sequence). CDR3 length: 15 amino acids. V lost 5 bases and J lost 6; bases outside the gene matches: 7. In DNA form, the CDR3 reads TGTGCCAGCAGCCTCGGACAGGGGGCACGGGATACGCAGTATTTT. It specifies CASSLGQGARDTQYF. The full variable domain, completed using reference TRBV7-9 and TRBJ2-3, is DTGVSQNPRHKITKRGQNVTFRCDPISEHNRLYWYRQTLGQGPEFLTYFQNEAQLEKSRLLSDRFSAERPKGSFSTLEIQRTEQGDSAMYLCASSLGQGARDTQYFGPGTRLTVL.

The genes are TRBV6-5 and TRBJ2-2; either TRBD1 or TRBD2 may supply D (7 bases each). The germline gives CDR1 MNHEY, CDR2 SVGAGI. The CDR3 totals 18 residues. V shed 3 bases and J shed 1 base, with 18 bases lying between them. The CDR3 coding sequence is TGTGCCAGCAGTTATCCCTACGACAGGGAGGGGAACACCGGGGAGCTGTTTTTT. Encoded protein: CASSYPYDREGNTGELFF.

The chain joins TRBV4-2 to TRBJ2-6; possibly TRBD2 for D (5 bases). This CDR3 is built from 17 residues. V lost 5 bases and J lost 2, with 16 bases in between. Germline V gives CDR1 LGHNA, CDR2 YNFKEQ. The CDR3 DNA sequence: TGTGCCAGCAGCGAGGACTCTCTAGCAGCTGGGGCCAACGTCCTGACTTTC. Its translation is CASSEDSLAAGANVLTF.

This clonotype was seen a handful of times. An end of the junction does not agree with germline; a read error may underlie this. The chain joins TRBV7-2 to TRBJ2-1; TRBD2 matches 11 bases. Germline CDR1 and CDR2: SGHTA and FQGNSA. CDR3 length: 13 residues. The CDR3 reads CASSFGWGLAVIF. The CDR3 nucleotides read TGTGCCAGCAGCTTTGGTTGGGGACTAGCGGTAATATTC.

This rearrangement joins TRBV27 to TRBJ1-6; D is ambiguous. V lost 4 bases and J lost 7, with 5 bases in between. The germline CDR1 and CDR2 sequences are MNHEY and SMNVEV (reference sequence). This CDR3 region has 12 residues. CDR3 sequence (DNA): TGTGCCAGCAGTTCCCCGAATTCACCCCTCCACTTT. It encodes CASSSPNSPLHF.

This clonotype was observed at least ten times. The gene calls are TRBV7-8 and TRBJ2-2; no firm D call. The CDR3 runs to 13 residues. The V gene lost 0 bases and the J gene lost 7 bases, with 6 bases spanning the gap. The germline V gene encodes CDR1 SGHVS and CDR2 FQNEAQ. For the CDR3, the DNA is TGTGCCAGCAGCTTAGCGAGTTACGGGGAGCTGTTTTTT. It codes for CASSLASYGELFF.

This clonotype was seen only a few times. The chain combines TRBV5-1 with TRBJ2-7, with 9 bases fitting TRBD1. Germline V CDR1 and CDR2: SGHRS, YFSETQ. V gave up 3 bases and J gave up 2 bases; unmatched junction bases: 0. This CDR3 is 13 amino acids long. The CDR3, as DNA: TGCGCCAGCAGCTGGGACAGGGCCTACGAGCAGTACTTC. Translation: CASSWDRAYEQYF.

This clonotype occurred many times. The chain employs TRBV28 and TRBJ2-3; D ambiguous. V lost 11 bases, J lost 5 bases, and 17 bases lay in between. The CDR3 totals 13 residues. The germline gives CDR1 MDHEN, CDR2 SYDVKM. The CDR3 region is CASWTAVKDTQYF. Written as DNA, the CDR3 is TGTGCCTCCTGGACCGCAGTCAAAGATACGCAGTATTTT.

This clonotype has a count of ten or more. The V and J genes are TRBV5-1 and TRBJ1-2, with D uncertain. This CDR3 has 13 residues. Germline V gene lookup returns CDR1 SGHRS and CDR2 YFSETQ. Trimming took 0 bases from V and 7 from J, leaving 10 bases between them. CDR3 residues: CASSLVGLSGYTF. As DNA, the CDR3 is TGCGCCAGCAGCTTGGTTGGGTTGTCTGGCTACACCTTC.